The sequence of this TCR beta chain was determined in a study of cytomegalovirus exposure and HLA in healthy donors. The CDR3 totals 14 residues. CDR1 is SGHRS and CDR2 is YFSETQ in the germline V gene. Trimming cost V 3 bases and J 6 bases, with 15 bases left between them. Primers for the PCR totalled 60 Vbeta and 13 Jbeta. Sequenced by immunoSEQ multiplex PCR; TCRdb stores in-frame clones only, minus some. The repertoire consists of about 120,000 clones, with under 85% occurring once and the leading ten covering about a tenth. This chain joins TRBV5-1 and TRBJ1-2, with a tentative D call TRBD1 (6 bases). The receptor was derived from a man aged 40-50 years in good health and CMV-seropositive. The sample taken for sequencing was PBMCs. CDR3 region: CASSWTVSPDGYTF. CDR3 nucleotide sequence: TGCGCCAGCAGCTGGACAGTTTCACCAGATGGCTACACCTTC.